A selection of T cell receptor beta chains follows, all from one sample in a study of cytomegalovirus exposure and HLA in healthy donors. Assay used: immunoSEQ multiplex PCR; TCRdb lists only in-frame clones, some missing. The table has approximately 110,000 clones, approximately 80% seen once; the top ten hold around 4%. Sequences were obtained from PBMCs. Receptors originate from a human donor in good health. The CDR3 runs from the conserved cysteine through the conserved F or W.

>TRBV5-5|TRBJ2-7
CASSPDGQGISYEQYF
>TRBV7-9|TRBJ2-2
CASSLGLAGVLNTGELFF
>TRBV6-1|TRBJ2-1
CASSERPGLAGGGSYNEQFF
>TRBV28|TRBJ2-1
CASSLTGSYNEQFF
>TRBV5-4|TRBJ2-2
CASSLAPGTGGNTGELFF
>TRBV25-1|TRBJ1-1
CASAVGNTEAFF
>TRBV6-4|TRBJ2-6
CASSETGSGANVLTF
>TRBV5-1|TRBJ1-2
CATGPGQGGGYTF
>TRBV29-1|TRBJ2-1
CSVEREGRNEQFF
>TRBV11-2|TRBJ2-7
CASSLDVAGGHEQYF
>TRBV6-5|TRBJ2-5
CASSHYDLGGETQYF
>TRBV5-4|TRBJ2-1
CASEGLAGGLNNEQFF
>TRBV11-1|TRBJ2-2
CASSPGEGNTGELFF
>TRBV5-6|TRBJ1-5
CASSSRDRINQPQHF
>TRBV7-3|TRBJ1-1
CASSLNRIDRADTEAFF
>TRBV10-3|TRBJ2-2
CAIRTSGNTGELFF
>TRBV28|TRBJ1-6
CASSSWGGQGFSPLHF
>TRBV11-3|TRBJ1-2
CASSRGQGRTNYGYTF
>TRBV7-2|TRBJ2-4
CASSSSWTGAKNIQYF
>TRBV2|TRBJ2-1
CASSAILALYNEQFF
>TRBV5-4|TRBJ2-7
CASSGGTGTGYEQYF
>TRBV2|TRBJ1-3
CASSPQGDTIYF
>TRBV18|TRBJ2-5
CASSRDIQETQYF
>TRBV4-1|TRBJ2-5
CASSQGRREAFETQYF
>TRBV6-4|TRBJ2-1
CASSYPGLARRNEQFF
>TRBV19|TRBJ1-6
CASSFRRTRGEGGSPLHF
>TRBV28|TRBJ1-3
CASIRSSGNTIYF
>TRBV6-1|TRBJ1-1
CASSRTAQGEAFF
>TRBV11-3|TRBJ2-1
CASSPEESSYNEQFF
>TRBV6-5|TRBJ1-5
CASSYSTSGGNQPQHF
>TRBV2|TRBJ2-3
CASSPPASNTDTQYF
>TRBV12-5|TRBJ2-2
CASGSGQTYTGELFF
>TRBV28|TRBJ2-1
CASSILAGVGEQFF
>TRBV11-2|TRBJ2-1
CASSTALAGGHEQFF
>TRBV5-1|TRBJ2-3
CASSLDNTDTQYF
>TRBV14|TRBJ2-2
CASSRAGGSMELFF
>TRBV10-3|TRBJ1-5
CAISPGGNQPQHF
>TRBV1|TRBJ1-2
CTSSQIPGTGYGYTF
>TRBV11-2|TRBJ1-1
CASSWDQGAYTEAFF
>TRBV5-4|TRBJ2-5
CASSSRLAGVETQYF
>TRBV7-9|TRBJ2-7
CSSSSGPYEQYF
>TRBV11-2|TRBJ2-3
CASRGLAGFTDTQYF
>TRBV28|TRBJ1-6
CASSLRQGGTSPLHF
>TRBV7-9|TRBJ1-2
CASSPQGGSAYGYTF
>TRBV9|TRBJ2-1
CASSSGNSYNEQFF
>TRBV5-1|TRBJ1-1
CASSLTEMNTEAFF
>TRBV27|TRBJ2-7
CASSFGRGYEQYF
>TRBV28|TRBJ1-2
CASSQDSNYGYTF
>TRBV19|NA
CASSEWTSGSYEQYF
>TRBV28|TRBJ1-6
CASILAWDREDNSPLHF
>TRBV5-1|TRBJ2-7
CASSWGGDSYEQYF
>TRBV7-2|TRBJ2-4
CASSTLDRVANIQYF
>TRBV9|TRBJ2-7
CASSAAGGPYEQYF